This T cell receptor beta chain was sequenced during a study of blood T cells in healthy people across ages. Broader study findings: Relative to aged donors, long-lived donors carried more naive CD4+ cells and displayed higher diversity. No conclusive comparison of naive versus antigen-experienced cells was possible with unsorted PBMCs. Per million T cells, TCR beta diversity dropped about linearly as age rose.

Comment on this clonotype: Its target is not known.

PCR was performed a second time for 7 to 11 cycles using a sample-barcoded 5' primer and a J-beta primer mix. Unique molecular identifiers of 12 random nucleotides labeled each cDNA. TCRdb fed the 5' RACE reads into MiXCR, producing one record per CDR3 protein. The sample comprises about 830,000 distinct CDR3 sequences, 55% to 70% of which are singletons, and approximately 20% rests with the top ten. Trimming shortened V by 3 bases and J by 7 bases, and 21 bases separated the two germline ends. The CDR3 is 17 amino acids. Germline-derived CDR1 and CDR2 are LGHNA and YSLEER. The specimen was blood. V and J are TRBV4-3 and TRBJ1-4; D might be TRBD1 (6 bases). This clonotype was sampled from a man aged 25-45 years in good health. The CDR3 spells CASSHAGRGRTLEKLFF. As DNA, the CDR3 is TGCGCCAGCAGCCATGCGGGGAGGGGGAGAACTCTTGAAAAACTGTTTTTT.